What follows are 14 T cell receptor beta chains derived from one specimen sequenced in a study of PD-1 blockade in mismatch repair-deficient tumors. Using immunoSEQ multiplex PCR, the repertoire was profiled, and TCRdb retains in-frame clones only, with some absent. The table lists 76,000 or so clones, roughly 80% of them singletons. Sample: peripheral blood, taken 44 weeks after starting pembrolizumab. The receptors stem from an adult with mismatch repair-deficient cancer.

The DNA for the CDR3 is TGTGCCAGCAGCTTAACAAGGGGTGTTTTGGTCGGTGAGCAGTTCTTC. It yields the protein CASSLTRGVLVGEQFF. The V and J genes are TRBV7-9 and TRBJ2-1, with D perhaps matching TRBD1 (5 bases). V was trimmed by 2 bases and J by 9 bases, leaving 20 bases between them. The CDR3 is made up of 16 amino acids. The V gene's germline CDR1 is SEHNR and CDR2 FQNEAQ (reference sequence). The variable domain in full, completed from reference TRBV7-9 and TRBJ2-1, reads DTGVSQNPRHKITKRGQNVTFRCDPISEHNRLYWYRQTLGQGPEFLTYFQNEAQLEKSRLLSDRFSAERPKGSFSTLEIQRTEQGDSAMYLCASSLTRGVLVGEQFFGPGTRLTVL.

The CDR3 loop reads CASSIIASDVSNQPQHF. In nucleotides, the CDR3 is TGTGCCAGCAGCATTATCGCCTCTGACGTGAGCAATCAGCCCCAGCATTTT. V gene TRBV28 combines with J gene TRBJ1-5; D is unclear. V lost 6 bases and J lost 1, with 19 bases in between. The length of the CDR3 is 17 residues. Germline V gives CDR1 MDHEN, CDR2 SYDVKM.

The V and J genes are TRBV11-2 and TRBJ2-1, with 8 bases fitting TRBD2. Trimming took 0 bases from V and 8 from J; bases not matched to a gene: 6. CDR1 is SGHAT, CDR2 FQNNGV, per germline. The length of the CDR3 is 15 residues. The CDR3 region is CASSLEAGEGYEQFF. DNA for the CDR3: TGTGCCAGCAGCTTAGAAGCGGGGGAAGGCTATGAGCAGTTCTTC.

The rearrangement joins TRBV19 to TRBJ2-7, with 10 positions matching TRBD2. J was trimmed by 4 bases and V by 4 bases; bases with no gene match: 4. This CDR3 has 14 residues. Germline CDR1 is LNHDA and CDR2 is SQIVND (reference sequence). This CDR3 is CASSNLAGDYEQYF. The CDR3 bases are TGTGCCAGTAGTAACCTAGCGGGAGATTACGAGCAGTACTTC.

The V gene is TRBV18, the J gene TRBJ1-2; no firm D call. The V gene lost 3 bases and the J gene lost 0 bases, with 5 bases spanning the gap. CDR1 KGHSH and CDR2 LQKENI come from the germline V gene. This CDR3 has 13 amino acids. In DNA, the CDR3 is TGTGCCAGCTCACCTGGCGCTAACTATGGCTACACCTTC. This sequence encodes CASSPGANYGYTF.

CDR3 amino acids: CASSADRGMREKLFF. The CDR3 DNA is TGTGCCAGCAGCGCGGACAGGGGTATGAGGGAAAAACTGTTTTTT. V is TRBV9 and J is TRBJ1-4; TRBD1 matches at 9 bases. V gave up 3 bases and J gave up 8 bases; unmatched junction bases: 8. Germline CDR1 reads SGDLS; CDR2 reads YYNGEE. CDR3 length equals 15 residues.

V usage is TRBV20-1 and J usage is TRBJ2-5, with unresolved D. This CDR3 is built from 9 residues. The ends were cut back, 3 bases at V and 7 bases at J, with 3 bases in the middle. Per germline, CDR1 DFQATT and CDR2 SNEGSKA (reference sequence). The DNA of the CDR3 is TGCAGTGCTAGTTCGACCCAGTACTTC. It yields the protein CSASSTQYF.

This rearrangement joins TRBV9 to TRBJ2-3, with TRBD2 matching over 10 bases. The CDR3 is 20 residues long. The germline V gene has CDR1 SGDLS and CDR2 YYNGEE. Unmatched junction bases numbered 19, after V lost 4 bases and J lost 2 bases. The CDR3 DNA reads TGTGCCAGCAGCTCCCCCATGGGGGGTAGCGGGAGGCGGGTCACAGATACGCAGTATTTT. Its translation: CASSSPMGGSGRRVTDTQYF.

The CDR3 spells CASSIDRHQPQHF. CDR3 bases: TGTGCCAGCAGCATAGACCGTCATCAGCCCCAGCATTTT. V and J are TRBV7-8 and TRBJ1-5; no definite D call. Trimming removed 5 bases at V and 5 bases at J, with 10 bases between. Germline V gene sequence: CDR1 SGHVS, CDR2 FQNEAQ. The CDR3 extends over 13 amino acids. Full variable domain (rest looked up from reference TRBV7-8 and TRBJ1-5): GAGVSQSPRYKVAKRGQDVALRCDPISGHVSLFWYQQALGQGPEFLTYFQNEAQLDKSGLPSDRFFAERPEGSVSTLKIQRTQQEDSAVYLCASSIDRHQPQHFGDGTRLSIL.

V is TRBV27 and J is TRBJ2-1, with TRBD2 identical over 8 bases. J gave up 0 bases and V 6 bases, and 1 base lay outside the gene matches. The CDR3 runs to 14 residues. CDR1 and CDR2 (germline): MNHEY, SMNVEV (reference sequence). The DNA for the CDR3 is TGTGCCAGCAGACTAGCGGACTCCTACAATGAGCAGTTCTTC. It codes for CASRLADSYNEQFF.

Remarks on this clone: A junction end diverges from the germline sequence, so it may reflect a read error. The chain joins TRBV4-1 to TRBJ2-7, with D unclear. The CDR3 runs to 13 residues. The germline gives CDR1 MGHRA, CDR2 YSYEKL. CDR3 region: CASSQPAGDEQYF. The CDR3 nucleotides read TGTGCCAGCAGCCAACCGGCTGGGGACGAGCAGTACTTC.

The table lists this clone with a count of one. The rearrangement joins TRBV30 to TRBJ1-3; TRBD1 aligns across 7 bases. Germline CDR1 GTSNPN, CDR2 SVGIG (reference sequence). V lost 2 bases, J lost 1 base, and 5 bases stayed unmatched. CDR3 size: 15 residues. CDR3 sequence: CAWSRTGRSGNTIYF. CDR3 nucleotide sequence: TGTGCCTGGAGTCGGACAGGTCGTTCTGGAAACACCATATATTTT.

This rearrangement joins TRBV7-6 to TRBJ2-7; possibly TRBD2 for D (5 bases). V gave up 2 bases and J gave up 2 bases, with 13 bases separating them. This CDR3 is 15 amino acids long. Germline assignment: CDR1 SGHVS and CDR2 FNYEAQ. The CDR3 sequence is CASSLRLAQTYEQYF. The CDR3 nucleotides are TGTGCCAGCAGCTTAAGGCTAGCCCAGACCTACGAGCAGTACTTC. Based on the CDR3 plus reference TRBV7-6 and TRBJ2-7, the full variable domain is GAGVSQSPRYKVTKRGQDVALRCDPISGHVSLYWYRQALGQGPEFLTYFNYEAQQDKSGLPNDRFSAERPEGSISTLTIQRTEQRDSAMYRCASSLRLAQTYEQYFGPGTRLTVT.

The CDR3 nucleotides are TGTGCCAGTACTAGCGAGCCATACAATGAGCAGTTCTTC. Amino acid sequence: CASTSEPYNEQFF. J is TRBJ2-1 and V is TRBV19, with D possibly being TRBD2 (6 bases). In germline, CDR1 is LNHDA, CDR2 SQIVND (reference sequence). The germline V and J ends were trimmed by 7 bases and 4 bases, with 11 bases remaining between them. This CDR3 spans 13 amino acids.